This TCR beta chain was sequenced for a study of cytomegalovirus exposure and HLA in healthy donors. Study findings and constraints: The study found most TCR sequences rare, yet found some public TCRs in many donors.

The PCR was carried out with 60 Vbeta primers and 13 Jbeta primers. Method: immunoSEQ multiplex PCR; TCRdb's copy keeps in-frame clones and lacks some. The table has 120,000 to 150,000 clones, around 77% seen once. The CDR3 has 14 amino acids. V trimming: 5 bases; J trimming: 6 bases; junction bases outside the gene matches: 5. Germline V gene data show CDR1 as MNHEY and CDR2 as SMNVEV (reference sequence). About this clone: Its antigen is not identified.

The source of this sequence is a woman aged 45 to 65 in good health and CMV-seronegative. Sample: PBMCs. V is TRBV27 and J is TRBJ1-2, with 11 bases that match TRBD1. As DNA, the CDR3 is TGTGCCAGCAGTGCCTGGACAGGGGGCGATGGCTACACCTTC. Translated, it gives CASSAWTGGDGYTF.